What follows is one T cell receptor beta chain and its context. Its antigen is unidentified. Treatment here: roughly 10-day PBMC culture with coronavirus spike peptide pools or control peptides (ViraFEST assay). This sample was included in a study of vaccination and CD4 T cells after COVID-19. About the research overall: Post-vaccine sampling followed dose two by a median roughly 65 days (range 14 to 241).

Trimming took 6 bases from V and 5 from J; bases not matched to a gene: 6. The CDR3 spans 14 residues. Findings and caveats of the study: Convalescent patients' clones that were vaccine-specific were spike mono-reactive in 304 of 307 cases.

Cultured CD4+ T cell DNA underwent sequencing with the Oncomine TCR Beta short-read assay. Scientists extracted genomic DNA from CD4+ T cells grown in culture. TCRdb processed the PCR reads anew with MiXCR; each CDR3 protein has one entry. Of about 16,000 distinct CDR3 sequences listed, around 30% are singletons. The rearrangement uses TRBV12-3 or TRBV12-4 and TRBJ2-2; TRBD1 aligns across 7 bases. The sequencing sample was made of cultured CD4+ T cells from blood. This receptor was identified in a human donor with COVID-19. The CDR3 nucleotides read TGTGCCAGCAGCTTGACAGGGAAGACCGGGGAGCTGTTTTTT. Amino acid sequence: CASSLTGKTGELFF.